This T cell receptor (beta chain) was captured by sequencing in a study of a mutant IDH1 vaccine in newly diagnosed glioma. Turning to the study itself: The initiation of vaccination occurred 4-6 weeks after radiotherapy alone, or with temozolomide cycles. Treated patients comprised approximately 60% males and around 38% females, mean age 40.4 years.

This clone was picked up one time. Its antigen is unknown. Assay: immunoSEQ multiplex PCR; the TCRdb copy retains only in-frame clones and omits some. In the table there are about 32,000 clones, roughly 80% of which are singletons. This sample's time point: week 35, safety follow-up. The study gave 300 ug of mutant IDH1 20-mer peptide per vaccine dose, with topical imiquimod. The donor cohort comprised cases of new WHO grade 3 or 4 IDH1-mutant, ATRX-lost astrocytoma. This specimen was PBMCs, taken from a glioma patient whose treatment included an IDH1 peptide vaccine. The source is a man aged 25 to 45 with glioma.

The CDR3 DNA reads TGTGCCAGCAGTGAAGACATCGGTGGCACAGATACGCAGTATTTT. Translating it yields CASSEDIGGTDTQYF. V and J are TRBV6-1 and TRBJ2-3; D is unresolved. V lost 1 base, J lost 1 base, and 9 bases lay in between. The V gene's germline CDR1 is MNHNS and CDR2 SASEGT. The CDR3 is 15 amino acids.